These 20 T cell receptor beta chains share one sample of origin, sequenced in a study of technical replicates of blood from a few donors. The assay was immunoSEQ multiplex PCR, and TCRdb's table has in-frame clones only and misses some. The sample contains some 80,000 clones, 80% to 90% of which appear only once. The sample consisted of PBMCs. All receptors derive from a human donor in good health. Some clones in this sample may be carry-over from other donors' samples.

V is TRBV2 and J is TRBJ2-1; TRBD2 matches at 16 bases. The V segment lost 3 bases and the J segment 6 bases; nucleotides outside the gene matches: 5. Germline V gene lookup returns CDR1 SNHLY and CDR2 FYNNEI. This CDR3 comprises 17 residues. This CDR3 is CASSDTGLAGGPNEQFF. The CDR3 nucleotides are TGTGCCAGCAGTGATACGGGACTAGCGGGGGGGCCCAATGAGCAGTTCTTC.

V gene TRBV19 combines with J gene TRBJ1-1, with D unresolved. CDR3 length: 11 residues. Trimming pared 3 bases from V and 8 bases from J, leaving 7 bases between. Germline CDR1 LNHDA, CDR2 SQIVND (reference sequence). The CDR3 is CASSIGAEAFF. The DNA for the CDR3 is TGTGCCAGTAGTATCGGTGCCGAAGCTTTCTTT.

The genes are TRBV6-1 and TRBJ1-1; D may be TRBD1 (6 bases). The CDR3 totals 12 residues. The germline gives CDR1 MNHNS, CDR2 SASEGT. V lost 4 bases to trimming and J lost 6 bases, with 9 bases between them. CDR3 coding DNA: TGTGCCAGCAGTGTTTGGACAGCTGAAGCTTTCTTT. Protein: CASSVWTAEAFF.

The CDR3 coding sequence is TGTGCCAGTACTCCAGGGGCCGTGTCACCCCTCCACTTT. Its protein is CASTPGAVSPLHF. The gene calls are TRBV19 and TRBJ1-6; the D gene is possibly TRBD1 (6 bases). The CDR3 runs to 13 residues. Germline V gene sequence: CDR1 LNHDA, CDR2 SQIVND (reference sequence). V was pared by 7 bases and J by 10 bases, with 14 bases between.

The J gene is TRBJ2-7, the V gene TRBV6-1; a possible D gene is TRBD2 (6 bases). Looked up from germline, CDR1 is MNHNS and CDR2 is SASEGT. V lost 6 bases and J lost 9, with 18 bases in between. The CDR3 contains 13 residues. CDR3 coding DNA: TGTGCCAGCAGAGCGGGCCCCGGCGAGCGGCAGTACTTC. Translated, it gives CASRAGPGERQYF.

This sequence joins TRBV11-2 and TRBJ1-4; tentative D call: TRBD1 (6 bases). CDR1 and CDR2 (germline): SGHAT, FQNNGV. The CDR3 contains 14 residues. V shed 1 base and J shed 8 bases, with 11 bases lying between them. The CDR3 protein is CASSLGQGNEKLFF. In DNA, the CDR3 is TGTGCCAGCAGCTTAGGGCAGGGGAACGAAAAACTGTTTTTT.

This clone was detected only a few times. The V and J genes are TRBV4-1 and TRBJ1-2; 9 bases are shared with TRBD1. The V gene's germline CDR1 is MGHRA and CDR2 YSYEKL. V was pared by 0 bases and J by 8 bases, with 10 bases of the junction left unmatched. This CDR3 has 16 residues. CDR3 sequence reads: CASSQDGTGTFGGYTF. DNA for the CDR3: TGCGCCAGCAGCCAAGACGGGACAGGGACTTTTGGGGGCTACACCTTC.

This clone was seen a handful of times. V gene TRBV29-1 combines with J gene TRBJ2-7; tentatively, D is TRBD1 (6 bases). The CDR3 spans 12 residues. Trimming pared 8 bases from V and 6 bases from J, leaving 17 bases between. Germline V gives CDR1 SQVTM, CDR2 ANQGSEA. CDR3 in DNA: TGCAGCACAGGGACCGCCGATGGCGAGCAGTACTTC. Its protein product is CSTGTADGEQYF.

The chain employs TRBV5-8 and TRBJ2-3, with 9 positions matching TRBD2. CDR1 and CDR2 from the germline V gene are SGHTS and YDEGEE. There are 16 residues in the CDR3. Trimming took 2 bases from V and 3 from J; bases not matched to a gene: 7. The CDR3 DNA follows: TGTGCCAGCAGCTTCCGGCGGGGGGGGTTTACAGATACGCAGTATTTT. Translating it yields CASSFRRGGFTDTQYF.

The chain links TRBV9 to TRBJ1-2; weak D call: TRBD1 (6 bases). Trimming took 2 bases from V and 4 from J, leaving 18 bases between them. The CDR3 totals 16 residues. Germline lookup yields CDR1 SGDLS and CDR2 YYNGEE. The CDR3 protein is CASSVTGWGGSYGYTF. CDR3 in DNA: TGTGCCAGCAGCGTCACAGGGTGGGGGGGATCCTATGGCTACACCTTC.

This clone was recorded once. This chain connects TRBV27 to TRBJ1-1; 7 nucleotides line up with TRBD1. Germline assignment: CDR1 MNHEY and CDR2 SMNVEV (reference sequence). Trimming at V came to 6 bases and at J to 3 bases, leaving 7 bases not matched to a gene. There are 14 residues in the CDR3. The CDR3 region is CASSFHDRDTEAFF. The CDR3 DNA reads as TGTGCCAGCAGCTTCCACGACAGGGACACTGAAGCTTTCTTT.

The chain recombines TRBV19 with TRBJ1-2; 8 positions match TRBD1. V was pared by 3 bases and J by 3 bases, with 12 bases of the junction left unmatched. This CDR3 contains 17 residues. Germline V lookup: CDR1 LNHDA, CDR2 SQIVND (reference sequence). The CDR3 loop is CASSIFAGGTKDYGYTF. The CDR3 DNA reads TGTGCCAGTAGTATCTTTGCAGGGGGCACTAAGGACTATGGCTACACCTTC.

The rearrangement uses TRBV29-1 and TRBJ2-3; 13 nucleotides align to TRBD2. V lost 4 bases, J lost 3 bases, and 4 bases stayed unmatched. Per the germline V gene, CDR1 is SQVTM and CDR2 is ANQGSEA. The CDR3 runs to 15 residues. The CDR3 region has the DNA TGCAGCGTTGTACTAGCGGGAGGGCCTACAGATACGCAGTATTTT. Its translation is CSVVLAGGPTDTQYF.

This clone was found a few times. V usage is TRBV7-9 and J usage is TRBJ2-7; TRBD1 is a possible D gene (5 bases). Trimming shortened V by 4 bases and J by 6 bases, and 10 bases separated the two germline ends. The CDR3 has 12 amino acids. Germline loops: CDR1 SEHNR, CDR2 FQNEAQ (reference sequence). DNA of the CDR3: TGTGCCAGCAGCTCCAGGGTCTCCGAGCAGTACTTC. As protein: CASSSRVSEQYF. The full variable domain, its missing parts supplied by reference TRBV7-9 and TRBJ2-7, is DTGVSQNPRHKITKRGQNVTFRCDPISEHNRLYWYRQTLGQGPEFLTYFQNEAQLEKSRLLSDRFSAERPKGSFSTLEIQRTEQGDSAMYLCASSSRVSEQYFGPGTRLTVT.

The CDR3 DNA sequence: TGTGCCAGCGGGAAGGGGTACCAAGAGACCCAGTACTTC. Its protein is CASGKGYQETQYF. The chain employs TRBV9 and TRBJ2-5; tentatively, D is TRBD1 (5 bases). The CDR3 contains 13 residues. V lost 7 bases and J 0 bases, leaving 10 bases between the germline ends. Germline values: CDR1 SGDLS, CDR2 YYNGEE. Based on the CDR3 plus reference TRBV9 and TRBJ2-5, the full variable domain is DSGVTQTPKHLITATGQRVTLRCSPRSGDLSVYWYQQSLDQGLQFLIQYYNGEERAKGNILERFSAQQFPDLHSELNLSSLELGDSALYFCASGKGYQETQYFGPGTRLLVL.

The rearrangement uses TRBV6-4 and TRBJ2-7; D call uncertain. V was cut by 3 bases and J by 0 bases, with 9 bases left in between. Germline V lookup: CDR1 MRHNA, CDR2 SNTAGT. The CDR3 consists of 14 residues. The CDR3 here is CASSETANSYEQYF. CDR3 DNA: TGTGCCAGCAGTGAAACAGCTAACTCCTACGAGCAGTACTTC.

The V gene is TRBV4-3, the J gene TRBJ2-7; 7 bases map to TRBD1. Germline loops: CDR1 LGHNA, CDR2 YSLEER. There are 14 residues in the CDR3. Germline trimming cut 1 base from V and 1 base from J; bases unmatched to any gene: 1. CDR3 residues: CASSQATGSYEQYF. CDR3 nucleotides: TGCGCCAGCAGCCAAGCGACAGGGTCCTACGAGCAGTACTTC.

The V gene is TRBV5-6, the J gene TRBJ2-3, with TRBD2 matching 12 bases. J lost 5 bases, V lost 1 base, and 5 bases had no gene match. Germline CDR1 is SGHDT and CDR2 is YYEEEE. The CDR3 loop spans 16 amino acids. The CDR3 reads CASSLPSGGAGDTQYF. CDR3 DNA: TGTGCCAGCAGCTTGCCTAGCGGGGGGGCGGGAGATACGCAGTATTTT.

The V gene is TRBV18, the J gene TRBJ2-7; 7 nucleotides match TRBD1. Germline V gives CDR1 KGHSH, CDR2 LQKENI. The trim removed 1 base at V and 6 bases at J, leaving 9 bases unmatched. This CDR3 has 15 amino acids. Here the CDR3 DNA reads TGTGCCAGCTCACCACGGGACAGCCTTGTCTTCGAGCAGTACTTC. Protein product: CASSPRDSLVFEQYF.

The V gene is TRBV7-8, the J gene TRBJ2-2, with 12 positions matching TRBD2. Trimming took 2 bases from V and 5 from J; bases not matched to a gene: 6. The CDR3 is 17 residues long. Germline loops: CDR1 SGHVS, CDR2 FQNEAQ. As DNA, the CDR3 is TGTGCCAGCAGCTTAAGCCCTAGCGGGAGGGGAACCGGGGAGCTGTTTTTT. This translates into CASSLSPSGRGTGELFF.